This is a list of T cell receptor beta chains from one sample in a study of memory CD4+ T cells and cytomegalovirus serostatus. Assay used: immunoSEQ multiplex PCR; TCRdb lists only in-frame clones, some missing. The data contain 56,000 or so clones, around 76% of them singletons. The sample consisted of memory CD4+ T cells from blood. These TCRs come from an adult in good health and CMV-seronegative. Each CDR3 is given with its conserved first and last residue. A D gene is named only where the DNA matches it firmly. A row's size may be missing; if present it is once, few, many or a size class.

J: TRBJ2-7
V: TRBV10-2
D: -
size: -
DNA: TGCGCCAGCACTGGGCGAAGCTCCTACGAGCAGTACTTC
CDR3: CASTGRSSYEQYF

J: TRBJ1-4
V: TRBV27
D: -
size: -
DNA: TGTGCCAGCAGTTTGCAGGGGCTCGGGGAAAAACTGTTTTTT
CDR3: CASSLQGLGEKLFF

J: TRBJ2-3
V: TRBV27
D: -
size: -
DNA: TGTGCCAGCAGTTTAAATGGAGGATTAGATACGCAGTATTTT
CDR3: CASSLNGGLDTQYF

J: TRBJ1-2
V: TRBV2
D: TRBD1
size: -
DNA: TGTGCCAGTAACAGGGGTGTGGGTGAGGGCTACACCTTC
CDR3: CASNRGVGEGYTF

J: TRBJ1-2
V: TRBV5-1
D: TRBD1
size: -
DNA: TGCGCCAGCAGCTACCCCACAGGGGAAATCGGTGGCTACACCTTC
CDR3: CASSYPTGEIGGYTF

J: TRBJ2-7
V: TRBV6-6
D: TRBD1
size: -
DNA: TGTGCCAGCAGTCCCGGACAGGGGAAACGTGAGCAGTACTTC
CDR3: CASSPGQGKREQYF

J: TRBJ2-1
V: TRBV6-1
D: TRBD2
size: -
DNA: TGTGCCAGCAGTGGGGCACCCCTAGCGGGACCGGGTCGGGAGCAGTTCTTC
CDR3: CASSGAPLAGPGREQFF

J: TRBJ2-1
V: TRBV11-1
D: -
size: -
DNA: TGTGCCAGCAGCATCGACAGTTACAATGAGCAGTTCTTC
CDR3: CASSIDSYNEQFF

J: TRBJ2-3
V: TRBV6-5
D: -
size: -
DNA: TGTGCCAGCAGCCGAGGACAGCCGAGCACAGATACGCAGTATTTT
CDR3: CASSRGQPSTDTQYF

J: TRBJ1-5
V: TRBV2
D: -
size: -
DNA: TGTGCCAGCAGTGTGCGGCAGGTTAATCAGCCCCAGCATTTT
CDR3: CASSVRQVNQPQHF

J: TRBJ1-2
V: TRBV9
D: -
size: -
DNA: TGTGCCAGCAGCGTAGGGGGGAACTATGGCTACACCTTC
CDR3: CASSVGGNYGYTF

J: TRBJ1-2
V: TRBV19
D: -
size: -
DNA: TGTGCCAGTAGAAATCTCGCGGCCAGGGTTGGAGGCTACACCTTC
CDR3: CASRNLAARVGGYTF

J: TRBJ1-6
V: TRBV4-3
D: -
size: -
DNA: TGCGCCAGCAGCCAAGTAATGGGGACCCTAAATTCACCCCTCCACTTT
CDR3: CASSQVMGTLNSPLHF

J: TRBJ2-3
V: TRBV6-5
D: -
size: -
DNA: TGTGCCAGCAGTTACTCAGGATTTACAGATACGCAGTATTTT
CDR3: CASSYSGFTDTQYF

J: TRBJ2-7
V: TRBV7-9
D: TRBD1
size: -
DNA: TGTGCCAGCAGCCGGAGAGGGGGACAGTCCTACGAGCAGTACTTC
CDR3: CASSRRGGQSYEQYF

J: TRBJ1-6
V: TRBV27
D: TRBD1
size: once
DNA: TGTGCCAGCAGTTTGACAGGGAGTAATAATTCACCCCTCCACTTT
CDR3: CASSLTGSNNSPLHF

J: TRBJ1-4
V: TRBV7-9
D: TRBD1
size: -
DNA: TGTGCCAGCAGCTTTGGGACAGTTAATGAAAAACTGTTTTTT
CDR3: CASSFGTVNEKLFF

J: TRBJ1-1
V: TRBV15
D: -
size: once
DNA: TGTGCCACCAGCAGAGATCTAGTAACTGAAGCTTTCTTT
CDR3: CATSRDLVTEAFF

J: TRBJ2-7
V: TRBV6-5
D: TRBD1
size: -
DNA: TGTGCCAGCAGGCCGGGACAGGGTTCCTACGAGCAGTACTTC
CDR3: CASRPGQGSYEQYF

J: TRBJ2-3
V: TRBV7-9
D: -
size: -
DNA: TGTGCCAGCAGCCCCATGGGCATAGGCACAGATACGCAGTATTTT
CDR3: CASSPMGIGTDTQYF

J: TRBJ2-6
V: TRBV11-2
D: TRBD1
size: -
DNA: TGTGCCAGCAGCTTTATTTACAGGGGACGAGGTGGGGCCAACGTCCTGACTTTC
CDR3: CASSFIYRGRGGANVLTF

J: TRBJ1-2
V: TRBV5-5
D: -
size: -
DNA: TGTGCCAGCAGCTTGTGGTACCGTACAGAGAACTATGGCTACACCTTC
CDR3: CASSLWYRTENYGYTF

J: TRBJ2-3
V: TRBV27
D: -
size: -
DNA: TGTGCCAGCAGTTTATCCTCGTATGGCGGGGATACGCAGTATTTT
CDR3: CASSLSSYGGDTQYF

J: TRBJ2-1
V: TRBV7-2
D: TRBD2
size: -
DNA: TGTGCCAGCAGCGTCGCCGGGACTAGAGAAAGACACAATGAGCAGTTCTTC
CDR3: CASSVAGTRERHNEQFF

J: TRBJ2-6
V: TRBV5-6
D: -
size: -
DNA: TGTGCCAGCAGCCGGGACGCTGGGGCCAACGTCCTGACTTTC
CDR3: CASSRDAGANVLTF

J: TRBJ2-1
V: TRBV23-1
D: -
size: -
DNA: TGCGCCAGTAAAAAAAGGTCTGAGCAGTTCTTC
CDR3: CASKKRSEQFF

J: TRBJ1-5
V: TRBV7-9
D: -
size: -
DNA: TGTGCCAGCAGCCCTCATACCCCCAAGGCTGGCAATCAGCCCCAGCATTTT
CDR3: CASSPHTPKAGNQPQHF

J: TRBJ1-3
V: TRBV6-5
D: -
size: -
DNA: TGTGCCACCGGAAGAGGGGACCGTCCTGGAAACACCATATATTTT
CDR3: CATGRGDRPGNTIYF

J: TRBJ2-2
V: TRBV6-6
D: TRBD1
size: -
DNA: TGTGCCAGCAGTTTGACAGGGTTGGCCGGGGAGCTGTTTTTT
CDR3: CASSLTGLAGELFF

J: TRBJ1-2
V: TRBV9
D: -
size: -
DNA: TGTGCCACCTGGGACATAAACTATGGCTACACCTTC
CDR3: CATWDINYGYTF

J: TRBJ1-1
V: TRBV10-3
D: TRBD1
size: -
DNA: TGTGCCGCTTCTGACAGGGGGAAGAACACTGAAGCTTTCTTT
CDR3: CAASDRGKNTEAFF

J: TRBJ2-7
V: TRBV6-4
D: TRBD2
size: medium-sized
DNA: TGTGCCAGCAGAAACTTCCTGACTAGCGGGGGGCCCTCCTACGAGCAGTACTTC
CDR3: CASRNFLTSGGPSYEQYF

J: TRBJ2-2
V: TRBV6-5
D: -
size: once
DNA: TGTGCCAGCACCCTTGGGAGAGGGGGGGAGCTGTTTTTT
CDR3: CASTLGRGGELFF

J: TRBJ1-1
V: TRBV7-9
D: -
size: -
DNA: TGTGCCAGCAGCTTACCCGTCACTGAAGCTTTCTTT
CDR3: CASSLPVTEAFF

J: TRBJ1-1
V: TRBV27
D: -
size: few
DNA: TGTGCCAGCAGCGATGGACAGATGAACACTGAAGCTTTCTTT
CDR3: CASSDGQMNTEAFF

J: TRBJ2-3
V: TRBV5-3
D: -
size: -
DNA: TGTGCCAGAAGCTCGCCAGACAGAGCCACAGATACGCAGTATTTT
CDR3: CARSSPDRATDTQYF

J: TRBJ1-2
V: TRBV27
D: TRBD1
size: few
DNA: TGTGCCAGCAGATTGGGGACAGGGGGAGCATATGGCTACACCTTC
CDR3: CASRLGTGGAYGYTF

J: TRBJ2-1
V: TRBV9
D: -
size: -
DNA: TGTGCCAGCAGCGTGGTGGGCAGGGCAACCCACAATGAGCAGTTCTTC
CDR3: CASSVVGRATHNEQFF

J: TRBJ1-2
V: TRBV7-8
D: -
size: -
DNA: TGTGCCAGCAGCTTAGAATCAGGGTTTGGCTACACCTTC
CDR3: CASSLESGFGYTF

J: TRBJ2-3
V: TRBV28
D: TRBD2
size: -
DNA: TGTGCCAGCAGCCCTTCACTAGCGGGGCGCACAGATACGCAGTATTTT
CDR3: CASSPSLAGRTDTQYF

J: TRBJ1-6
V: TRBV10-3
D: -
size: -
DNA: TGTGCCATCAGTGACTGGGATTGGGTTAGCTCCTATAATTCACCCCTCCACTTT
CDR3: CAISDWDWVSSYNSPLHF

J: TRBJ1-1
V: TRBV6-4
D: -
size: -
DNA: TGTGCCAGCAGTGCGCAGAGGGACACTGAAGCTTTCTTT
CDR3: CASSAQRDTEAFF

J: TRBJ2-1
V: TRBV10-3
D: -
size: once
DNA: TGTGCCATCAGTGAACGTGGGTTACTCTACAATGAGCAGTTCTTC
CDR3: CAISERGLLYNEQFF

J: TRBJ2-7
V: TRBV19
D: -
size: -
DNA: TGTGCCAGTAGTATGGTGGGTTCCTACGAGCAGTACTTC
CDR3: CASSMVGSYEQYF

J: TRBJ2-3
V: TRBV5-8
D: -
size: -
DNA: TGTGCCAGCAGCTTGGAGGCGGGCACAGATACGCAGTATTTT
CDR3: CASSLEAGTDTQYF

J: TRBJ1-1
V: TRBV2
D: -
size: -
DNA: TGTGCCAGCAGTGAGAGAGAGAACACTGAAGCTTTCTTT
CDR3: CASSERENTEAFF

J: TRBJ2-6
V: TRBV11-2
D: -
size: -
DNA: TGTGCCAGCAGCTTAGGCGGGATTTCTGGGGCCAACGTCCTGACTTTC
CDR3: CASSLGGISGANVLTF

J: TRBJ2-7
V: TRBV7-8
D: TRBD1
size: -
DNA: TGTGCCAGCAGCTTAGCTATTGGCGCGGAGACAGGGAGTATGTACGAGCAGTACTTC
CDR3: CASSLAIGAETGSMYEQYF

J: TRBJ2-7
V: TRBV18
D: TRBD1
size: -
DNA: TGTGCCAGCTCACCACGAAGGGACAGGGTGATCGAGCAGTACTTC
CDR3: CASSPRRDRVIEQYF

J: TRBJ1-5
V: TRBV6-1
D: -
size: -
DNA: TGTGCCAGCAGTGTAGAGCGCAATCAGCCCCAGCATTTT
CDR3: CASSVERNQPQHF

J: TRBJ1-2
V: TRBV7-2
D: -
size: few
DNA: TGTGCCAGCAGCGAGGACAGCCGAAACTATGGCTACACCTTC
CDR3: CASSEDSRNYGYTF

J: TRBJ1-2
V: TRBV7-9
D: -
size: -
DNA: TGTGCCACCTTTCCCCGACAGGACTATGGCTACACCTTC
CDR3: CATFPRQDYGYTF

J: TRBJ1-2
V: TRBV28
D: -
size: -
DNA: TGTGCCAGCAGTCAGGCGGGGCAGTATGGCTACACCTTC
CDR3: CASSQAGQYGYTF